These T cell receptor beta chains were read from a single sample in a study of blood T cells in healthy people across ages. TCRdb reprocessed the 5' RACE reads via MiXCR and lists one record per CDR3 protein. The data show 600,000 to 850,000 distinct CDR3 sequences, with approximately 43% seen just once and 20% to 25% held by the top ten. Sequencing was carried out using blood. These receptors were collected from a woman in her sixties in good health. Both conserved end residues are part of each CDR3. D genes are given only for firm matches. Size values are once, few and many counts, or a class for expanded clones, and some rows have none.

-,TRBJ2-1,-,TRBV29-1,CSVEELAGIYNEQFF,TGCAGCGTTGAAGAACTCGCGGGGATATACAATGAGCAGTTCTTC
few,TRBJ2-1,-,TRBV6-1,CASSEEGAGEQFF,TGTGCCAGCAGTGAAGAAGGGGCCGGTGAGCAGTTCTTC
few,TRBJ2-2,-,TRBV12-3/TRBV12-4,CASSLWESGELFF,TGTGCCAGCAGTTTATGGGAATCCGGGGAGCTGTTTTTT
-,TRBJ2-1,TRBD2,TRBV6-4,CASSVGTSADNEQFF,TGTGCCAGCAGTGTCGGGACTAGCGCGGACAATGAGCAGTTCTTC
-,TRBJ2-7,-,TRBV27,CASNRGGGYNEQYF,TGTGCCAGCAACCGAGGAGGGGGATACAATGAGCAGTACTTC
-,TRBJ2-3,TRBD2,TRBV20-1,CSAEGSSGGAGDTQYF,TGCAGTGCCGAAGGGTCTAGCGGGGGGGCAGGAGATACGCAGTATTTT
-,TRBJ2-7,-,TRBV12-3/TRBV12-4,CASSRQASSYEQYF,TGTGCCAGCAGTAGACAGGCCTCCTCCTACGAGCAGTACTTC
-,TRBJ2-7,TRBD1,TRBV2,CASSNRGSYEQYF,TGTGCCAGCAGTAACAGGGGGTCCTACGAGCAGTACTTC
-,TRBJ1-2,-,TRBV28,CATISANYGYTF,TGTGCTACCATTTCGGCTAACTATGGCTACACCTTC
-,TRBJ2-7,TRBD1,TRBV10-3,CAISESTGQGFYEQYF,TGTGCCATCAGTGAGTCGACGGGACAGGGATTCTACGAGCAGTACTTC
-,TRBJ1-5,-,TRBV2,CASSGVDINQPQHF,TGTGCCAGCAGTGGAGTGGACATCAATCAGCCCCAGCATTTT
-,TRBJ2-2,TRBD2,TRBV2,CASHGGLAGGSTGELFF,TGTGCCTCCCATGGGGGACTAGCGGGTGGTTCCACCGGGGAGCTGTTTTTT
-,TRBJ2-7,TRBD1,TRBV11-2,CASIGQARSSYEQYF,TGTGCCAGCATAGGACAGGCCCGCAGCTCCTACGAGCAGTACTTC
few,TRBJ2-5,TRBD2,TRBV6-5,CASSYSISPSGRQTQYF,TGTGCCAGCAGTTACTCGATCTCTCCTAGCGGGAGGCAGACCCAGTACTTC
few,TRBJ1-2,-,TRBV12-3/TRBV12-4,CASSLKLGAHGYTF,TGTGCCAGCAGTTTAAAATTGGGGGCTCATGGCTACACCTTC
many,TRBJ2-7,-,TRBV20-1,CSARDVGVEQYF,TGCAGTGCTAGAGATGTCGGGGTCGAGCAGTACTTC
many,TRBJ1-2,-,TRBV12-3/TRBV12-4,CASSPGHLTYGYTF,TGTGCCAGCAGCCCGGGACACTTGACTTATGGCTACACCTTC
-,TRBJ2-6,-,TRBV27,CASSPLRASGANVLTF,TGTGCCAGCAGTCCCCTGCGGGCTTCTGGGGCCAACGTCCTGACTTTC
-,TRBJ1-6,-,TRBV20-1,CSAPLGSLGDSPLHF,TGCAGTGCTCCCCTGGGGTCCCTGGGTGATTCACCCCTCCACTTT
-,TRBJ1-5,TRBD1,TRBV12-3/TRBV12-4,CASSYRGVQPQHF,TGTGCCAGCAGTTACAGGGGGGTTCAGCCCCAGCATTTT
-,TRBJ1-5,-,TRBV21-1,CASSKRNLSNQPQHF,TGCGCCAGCAGCAAAAGGAATCTTAGCAATCAGCCCCAGCATTTT
many,TRBJ2-7,-,TRBV14,CASSQDGRGASYEQYF,TGTGCCAGCAGCCAAGACGGCAGGGGCGCGTCCTACGAGCAGTACTTC
few,TRBJ2-5,-,TRBV29-1,CSVAAQLGPETQYF,TGCAGCGTTGCGGCGCAGTTGGGGCCAGAGACCCAGTACTTC
-,TRBJ2-5,-,TRBV20-1,CSARVGGVEGTQYF,TGCAGTGCTAGAGTAGGGGGGGTCGAAGGGACCCAGTACTTC
many,TRBJ2-7,-,TRBV5-6,CASSLGNSYEQYF,TGTGCCAGCAGCTTGGGTAACTCCTACGAGCAGTACTTC
few,TRBJ2-1,TRBD2,TRBV24-1,CATSDTSGGASEQFF,TGTGCCACCAGTGATACTAGCGGGGGGGCGTCTGAGCAGTTCTTC
-,TRBJ2-5,-,TRBV20-1,CSANRDSRKETQYF,TGCAGTGCCAACCGGGACTCGAGAAAAGAGACCCAGTACTTC
many,TRBJ2-1,-,TRBV20-1,CSARGSGVDEQFF,TGCAGTGCTAGGGGTTCAGGGGTTGATGAGCAGTTCTTC
many,TRBJ2-7,TRBD1,TRBV5-1,CASSLSLNQGALSYEQYF,TGCGCCAGCAGCTTATCCTTGAATCAGGGGGCGCTTTCCTACGAGCAGTACTTC